This T cell receptor (beta chain) was retrieved from a study of sequential checkpoint blockade in melanoma. Germline V gives CDR1 SGDLS, CDR2 YYNGEE. V was trimmed by 0 bases and J by 0 bases, leaving 10 bases between them. This CDR3 is 16 amino acids long. As for treatment: randomized to nivolumab then ipilimumab (arm A) or the reverse (arm B). This clone was seen a single time. Sequenced by immunoSEQ multiplex PCR; TCRdb stores in-frame clones only, minus some. In the table there are approximately 12,000 clones, approximately 83% of which are singletons. The sequencing used CD8+ T cells sorted from blood (inferred from file names), collected from a patient given nivolumab and ipilimumab in sequence. The chain combines TRBV9 with TRBJ2-1; D is perhaps TRBD2 (5 bases). This receptor was obtained from a human donor with melanoma. Here the CDR3 reads CASSVEGVPSYNEQFF. Written as DNA, the CDR3 is TGTGCCAGCAGCGTAGAGGGAGTCCCCTCCTACAATGAGCAGTTCTTC.